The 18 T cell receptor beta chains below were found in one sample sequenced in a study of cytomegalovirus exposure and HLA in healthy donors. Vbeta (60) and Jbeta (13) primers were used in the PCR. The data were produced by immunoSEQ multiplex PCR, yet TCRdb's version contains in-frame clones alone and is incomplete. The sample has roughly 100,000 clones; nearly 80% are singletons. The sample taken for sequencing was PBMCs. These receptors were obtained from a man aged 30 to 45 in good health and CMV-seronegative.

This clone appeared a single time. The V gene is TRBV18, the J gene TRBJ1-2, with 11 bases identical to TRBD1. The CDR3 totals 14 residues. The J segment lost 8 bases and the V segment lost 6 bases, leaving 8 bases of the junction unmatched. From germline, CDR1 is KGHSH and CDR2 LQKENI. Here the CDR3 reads CASSASGTGGGYTF. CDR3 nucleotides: TGTGCCAGCTCCGCCTCGGGGACAGGGGGAGGCTACACCTTC.

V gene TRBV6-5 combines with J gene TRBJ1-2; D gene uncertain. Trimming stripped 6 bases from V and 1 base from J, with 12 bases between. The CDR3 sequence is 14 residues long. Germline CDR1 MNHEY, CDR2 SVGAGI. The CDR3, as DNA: TGTGCCAGCAGGGGTTGGGAGGGTAACTATGGCTACACCTTC. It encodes CASRGWEGNYGYTF.

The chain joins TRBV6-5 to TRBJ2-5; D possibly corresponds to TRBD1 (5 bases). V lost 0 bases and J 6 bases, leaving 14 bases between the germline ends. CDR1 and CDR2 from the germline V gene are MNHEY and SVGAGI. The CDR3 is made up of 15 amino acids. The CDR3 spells CASSYSKGLGKTQYF. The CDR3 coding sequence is TGTGCCAGCAGTTACTCCAAGGGGTTAGGCAAGACCCAGTACTTC.

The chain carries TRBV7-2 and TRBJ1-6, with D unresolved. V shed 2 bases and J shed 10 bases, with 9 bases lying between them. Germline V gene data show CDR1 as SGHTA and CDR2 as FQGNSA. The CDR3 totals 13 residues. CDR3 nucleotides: TGTGCCAGCAGCTTACGTGCAGTCTCACCCCTCCACTTT. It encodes CASSLRAVSPLHF.

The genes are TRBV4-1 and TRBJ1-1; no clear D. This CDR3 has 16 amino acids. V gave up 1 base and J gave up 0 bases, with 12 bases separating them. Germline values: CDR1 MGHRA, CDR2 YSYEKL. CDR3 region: CASSQGSGSLNTEAFF. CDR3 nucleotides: TGCGCCAGCAGCCAAGGAAGCGGGAGTTTGAACACTGAAGCTTTCTTT.

The CDR3 loop is CASSKAGGTDTQYF. CDR3 DNA sequence: TGTGCCAGTAGTAAGGCAGGGGGCACAGATACGCAGTATTTT. The chain has TRBV19 and TRBJ2-3, with D maybe TRBD1 (6 bases). Germline loops: CDR1 LNHDA, CDR2 SQIVND (reference sequence). The CDR3 is 14 amino acids. V was pared by 4 bases and J by 1 base, with 9 bases between.

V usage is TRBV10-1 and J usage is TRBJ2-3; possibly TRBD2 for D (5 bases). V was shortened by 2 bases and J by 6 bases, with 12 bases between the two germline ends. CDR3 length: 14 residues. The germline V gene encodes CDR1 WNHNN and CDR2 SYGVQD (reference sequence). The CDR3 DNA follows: TGCGCCAGCAGTGAGCTTAGCGTGTGGGATACGCAGTATTTT. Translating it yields CASSELSVWDTQYF.

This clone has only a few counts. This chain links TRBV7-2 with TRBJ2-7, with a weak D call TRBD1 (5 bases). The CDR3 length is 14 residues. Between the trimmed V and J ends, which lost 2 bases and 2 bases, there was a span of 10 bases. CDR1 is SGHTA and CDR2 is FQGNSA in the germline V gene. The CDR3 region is CASSLSPGPYEQYF. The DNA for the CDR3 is TGTGCCAGCAGCTTATCTCCAGGGCCCTACGAGCAGTACTTC.

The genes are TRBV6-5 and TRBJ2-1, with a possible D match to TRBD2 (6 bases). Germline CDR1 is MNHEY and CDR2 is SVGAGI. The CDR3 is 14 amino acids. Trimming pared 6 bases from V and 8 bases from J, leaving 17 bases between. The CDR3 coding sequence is TGTGCCAGCAGACCCACGGGAGTTCGGGATGAGCAGTTCTTC. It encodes CASRPTGVRDEQFF.

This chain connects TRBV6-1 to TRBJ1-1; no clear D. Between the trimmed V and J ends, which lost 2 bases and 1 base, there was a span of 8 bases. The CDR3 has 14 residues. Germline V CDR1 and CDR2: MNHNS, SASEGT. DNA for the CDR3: TGTGCCAGCAGTGAATTCGGTCAGAACACTGAAGCTTTCTTT. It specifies CASSEFGQNTEAFF.

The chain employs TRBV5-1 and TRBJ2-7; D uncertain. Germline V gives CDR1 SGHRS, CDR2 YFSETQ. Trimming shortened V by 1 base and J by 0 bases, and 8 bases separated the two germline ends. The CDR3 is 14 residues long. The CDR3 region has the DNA TGCGCCAGCAGCTTGACAGCCAGCTCCTACGAGCAGTACTTC. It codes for CASSLTASSYEQYF.

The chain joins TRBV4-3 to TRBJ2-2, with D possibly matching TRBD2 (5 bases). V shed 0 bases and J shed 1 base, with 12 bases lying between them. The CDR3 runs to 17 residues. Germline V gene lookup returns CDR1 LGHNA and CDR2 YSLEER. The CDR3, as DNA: TGCGCCAGCAGCCAAGACTTCCTGGACTTGAACACCGGGGAGCTGTTTTTT. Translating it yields CASSQDFLDLNTGELFF.

This chain's CDR3 is CASTQMGAGRTMQYF. CDR3 sequence (DNA): TGTGCCAGCACCCAGATGGGGGCAGGGCGCACGATGCAGTACTTC. The chain employs TRBV6-5 and TRBJ2-7; the D gene is possibly TRBD1 (6 bases). The CDR3 has 15 amino acids. Trimming took off 7 bases at V and 9 bases at J, with 25 bases between the two ends. CDR1 is MNHEY and CDR2 is SVGAGI in the germline V gene.

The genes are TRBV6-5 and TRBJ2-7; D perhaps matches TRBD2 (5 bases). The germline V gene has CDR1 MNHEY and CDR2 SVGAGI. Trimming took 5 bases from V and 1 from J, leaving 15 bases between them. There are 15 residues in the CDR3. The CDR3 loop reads CASSVYGLDSYEQYF. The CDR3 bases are TGTGCCAGCAGTGTCTATGGACTCGATTCCTACGAGCAGTACTTC.

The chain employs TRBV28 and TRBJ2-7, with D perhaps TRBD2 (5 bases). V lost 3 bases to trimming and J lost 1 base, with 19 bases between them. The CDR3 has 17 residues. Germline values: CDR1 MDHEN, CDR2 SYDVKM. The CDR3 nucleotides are TGTGCCAGCAGTTTCGGTGCGTCCCTCACGGGATCCTACGAGCAGTACTTC. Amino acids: CASSFGASLTGSYEQYF.

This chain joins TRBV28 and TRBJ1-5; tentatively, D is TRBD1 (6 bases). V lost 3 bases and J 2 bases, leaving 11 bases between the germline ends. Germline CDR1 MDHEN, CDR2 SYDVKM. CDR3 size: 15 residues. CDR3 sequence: CASSFKSGGNQPQHF. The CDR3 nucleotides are TGTGCCAGCAGTTTTAAGTCAGGGGGCAATCAGCCCCAGCATTTT. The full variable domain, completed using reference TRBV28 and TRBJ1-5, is DVKVTQSSRYLVKRTGEKVFLECVQDMDHENMFWYRQDPGLGLRLIYFSYDVKMKEKGDIPEGYSVSREKKERFSLILESASTNQTSMYLCASSFKSGGNQPQHFGDGTRLSIL.

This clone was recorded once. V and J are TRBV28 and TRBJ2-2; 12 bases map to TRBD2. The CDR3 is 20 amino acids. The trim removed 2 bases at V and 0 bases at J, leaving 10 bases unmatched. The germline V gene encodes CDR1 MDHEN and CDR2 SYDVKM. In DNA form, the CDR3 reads TGTGCCAGCAGTTTAATTCTGGGGACTAGCGGGCATTCGAACACCGGGGAGCTGTTTTTT. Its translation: CASSLILGTSGHSNTGELFF.

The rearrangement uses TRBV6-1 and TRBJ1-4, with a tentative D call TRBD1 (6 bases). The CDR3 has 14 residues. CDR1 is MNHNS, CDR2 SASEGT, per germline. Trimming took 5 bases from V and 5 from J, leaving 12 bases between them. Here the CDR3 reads CASSSRQANEKLFF. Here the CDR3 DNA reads TGTGCCAGCAGTTCTCGACAGGCGAATGAAAAACTGTTTTTT.